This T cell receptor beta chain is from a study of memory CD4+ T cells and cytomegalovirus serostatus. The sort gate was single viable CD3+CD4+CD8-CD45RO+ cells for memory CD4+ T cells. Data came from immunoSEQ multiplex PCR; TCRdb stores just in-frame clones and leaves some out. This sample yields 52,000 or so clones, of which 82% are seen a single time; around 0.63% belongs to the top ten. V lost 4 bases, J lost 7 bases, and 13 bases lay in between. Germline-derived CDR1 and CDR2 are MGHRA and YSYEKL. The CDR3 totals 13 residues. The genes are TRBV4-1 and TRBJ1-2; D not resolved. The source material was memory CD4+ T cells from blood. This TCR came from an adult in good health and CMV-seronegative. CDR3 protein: CASSPPVASGYTF. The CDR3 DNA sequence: TGCGCCAGCAGCCCCCCGGTGGCATCTGGCTACACCTTC.